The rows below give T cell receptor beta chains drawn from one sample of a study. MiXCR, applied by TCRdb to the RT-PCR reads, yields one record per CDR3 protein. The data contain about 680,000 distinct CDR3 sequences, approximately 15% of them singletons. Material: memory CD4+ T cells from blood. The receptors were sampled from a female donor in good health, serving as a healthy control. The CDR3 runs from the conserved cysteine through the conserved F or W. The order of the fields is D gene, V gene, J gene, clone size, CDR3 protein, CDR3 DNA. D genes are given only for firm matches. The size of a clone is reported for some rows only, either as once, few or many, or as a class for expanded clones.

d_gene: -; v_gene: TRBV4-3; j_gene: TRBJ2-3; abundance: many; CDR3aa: CASSQEGTRVADTQYF; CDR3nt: TGCGCCAGCAGCCAAGAAGGTACAAGGGTGGCAGATACGCAGTATTTT
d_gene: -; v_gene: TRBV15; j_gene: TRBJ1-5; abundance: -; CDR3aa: CATSRGRGAGEGGQPQHF; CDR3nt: TGTGCCACCAGCAGAGGACGCGGGGCGGGGGAAGGAGGTCAGCCCCAGCATTTT
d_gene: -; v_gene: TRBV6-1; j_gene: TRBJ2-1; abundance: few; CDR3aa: CASNKLRSNTGNEQFF; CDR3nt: TGTGCCAGCAACAAACTACGCTCTAACACAGGCAATGAGCAGTTCTTC
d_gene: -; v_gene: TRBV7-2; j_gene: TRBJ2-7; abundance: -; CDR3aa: CASSIETAFYEQYF; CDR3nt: TGTGCCAGCAGCATAGAAACAGCTTTCTACGAGCAGTACTTC
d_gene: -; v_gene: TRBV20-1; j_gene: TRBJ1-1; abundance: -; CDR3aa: CSARDSGDPNTEAFF; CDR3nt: TGCAGTGCTAGAGATAGTGGGGACCCGAACACTGAAGCTTTCTTT
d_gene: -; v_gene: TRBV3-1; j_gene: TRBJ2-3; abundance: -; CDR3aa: CASSQEGVGNTDTQYF; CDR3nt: TGTGCCAGCAGCCAAGAAGGTGTCGGCAACACAGATACGCAGTATTTT
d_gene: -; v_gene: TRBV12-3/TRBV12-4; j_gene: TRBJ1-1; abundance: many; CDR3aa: CASSWGPNTEAFF; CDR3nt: TGTGCCAGCAGTTGGGGGCCTAACACTGAAGCTTTCTTT
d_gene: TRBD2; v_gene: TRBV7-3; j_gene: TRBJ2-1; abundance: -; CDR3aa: CASSFTSESSYNEQFF; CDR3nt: TGTGCCAGCAGCTTTACTAGCGAGAGCTCCTACAATGAGCAGTTCTTC
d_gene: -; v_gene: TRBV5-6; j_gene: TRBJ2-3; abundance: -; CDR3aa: CASSRLRRTSTDTQYF; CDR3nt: TGTGCCAGCAGCCGCTTGCGACGGACATCCACAGATACGCAGTATTTT
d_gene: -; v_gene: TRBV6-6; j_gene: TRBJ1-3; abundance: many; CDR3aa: CASSPHSGNTIYF; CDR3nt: TGTGCCAGCAGTCCCCACTCTGGAAACACCATATATTTT
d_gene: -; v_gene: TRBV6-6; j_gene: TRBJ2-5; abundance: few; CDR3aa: CASTKPRETQYF; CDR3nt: TGTGCCAGCACTAAGCCCCGCGAGACCCAGTACTTC
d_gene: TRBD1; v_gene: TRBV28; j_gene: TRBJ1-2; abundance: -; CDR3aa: CASMEGAISANYGYTF; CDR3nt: TGTGCCAGCATGGAGGGGGCCATATCAGCTAACTATGGCTACACCTTC
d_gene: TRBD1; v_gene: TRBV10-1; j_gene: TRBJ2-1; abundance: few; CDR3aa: CASSEGTDTYNEQFF; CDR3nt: TGCGCCAGCAGTGAGGGGACAGATACCTACAATGAGCAGTTCTTC
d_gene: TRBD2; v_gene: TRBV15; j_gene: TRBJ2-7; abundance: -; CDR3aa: CATKLAGGNEQYF; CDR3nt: TGTGCCACCAAACTAGCGGGAGGGAACGAGCAGTACTTC
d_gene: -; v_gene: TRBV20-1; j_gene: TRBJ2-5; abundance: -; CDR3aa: CSARAGLETQYF; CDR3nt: TGCAGTGCTAGAGCCGGTTTGGAGACCCAGTACTTC
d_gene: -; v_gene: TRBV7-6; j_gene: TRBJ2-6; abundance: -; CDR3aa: CASSSQPGIGANVLTF; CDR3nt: TGTGCCAGCAGCTCCCAGCCAGGGATCGGGGCCAACGTCCTGACTTTC
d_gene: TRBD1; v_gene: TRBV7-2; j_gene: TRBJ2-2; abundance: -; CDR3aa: CASSLGNRGLGGELFF; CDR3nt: TGTGCCAGCAGCTTAGGGAACAGGGGGCTGGGCGGGGAGCTGTTTTTT
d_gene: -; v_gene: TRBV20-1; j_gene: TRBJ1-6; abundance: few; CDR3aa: CSAPAGGFDSPLHF; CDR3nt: TGCAGTGCGCCCGCGGGCGGGTTTGATTCACCCCTCCACTTT
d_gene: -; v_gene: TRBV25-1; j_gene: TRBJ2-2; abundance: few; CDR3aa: CASRDGGQPGELFF; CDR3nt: TGTGCCAGCCGGGATGGAGGACAGCCCGGGGAGCTGTTTTTT
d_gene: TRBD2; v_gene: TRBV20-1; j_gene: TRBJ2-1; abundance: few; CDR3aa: CSARGGTKNEQFF; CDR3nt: TGCAGTGCTAGGGGAGGGACTAAGAATGAGCAGTTCTTC
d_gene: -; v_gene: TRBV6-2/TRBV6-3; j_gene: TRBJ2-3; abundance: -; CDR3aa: CASRPHGNTDTQYF; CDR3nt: TGTGCCAGCAGACCCCACGGGAACACAGATACGCAGTATTTT
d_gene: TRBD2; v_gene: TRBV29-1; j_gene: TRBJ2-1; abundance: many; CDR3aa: CSVWTSGSYNEQFF; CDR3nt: TGCAGCGTTTGGACTAGCGGATCCTACAATGAGCAGTTCTTC
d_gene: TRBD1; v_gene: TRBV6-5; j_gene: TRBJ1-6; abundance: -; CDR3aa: CASNRGQGNSPLHF; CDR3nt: TGTGCCAGCAACAGAGGACAGGGGAATTCACCCCTCCACTTT
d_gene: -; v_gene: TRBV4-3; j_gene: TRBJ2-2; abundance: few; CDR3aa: CASSQDRRTGELFF; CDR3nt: TGCGCCAGCAGCCAAGATCGACGGACCGGGGAGCTGTTTTTT
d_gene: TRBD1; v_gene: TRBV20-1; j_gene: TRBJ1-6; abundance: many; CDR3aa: CSARVAGGNNSPLHF; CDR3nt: TGCAGTGCTAGAGTAGCAGGGGGAAATAATTCACCCCTCCACTTT
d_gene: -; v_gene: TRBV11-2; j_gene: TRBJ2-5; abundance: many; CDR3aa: CASSRGTLRKETQYF; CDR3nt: TGTGCCAGCAGCCGCGGGACTTTGCGGAAAGAGACCCAGTACTTC
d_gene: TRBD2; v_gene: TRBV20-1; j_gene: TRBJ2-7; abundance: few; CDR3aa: CSARWLAGGRFYEQYF; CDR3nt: TGCAGTGCTAGGTGGCTAGCGGGAGGGCGTTTTTACGAGCAGTACTTC
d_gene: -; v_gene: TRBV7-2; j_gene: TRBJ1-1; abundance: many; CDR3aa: CASSSQGNTEAFF; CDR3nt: TGTGCCAGCAGTTCCCAGGGGAACACTGAAGCTTTCTTT
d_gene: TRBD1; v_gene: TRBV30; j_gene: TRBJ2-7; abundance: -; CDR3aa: CARKGASSYEQYF; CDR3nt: TGTGCCCGTAAGGGGGCAAGCTCCTACGAGCAGTACTTC
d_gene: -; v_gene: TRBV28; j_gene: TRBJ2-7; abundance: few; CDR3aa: CASSSPAGPYEQYF; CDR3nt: TGTGCCAGCAGTTCCCCGGCGGGCCCCTACGAGCAGTACTTC
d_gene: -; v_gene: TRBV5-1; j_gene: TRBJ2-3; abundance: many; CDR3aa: CASSLWGGTDTQYF; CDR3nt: TGCGCCAGCAGCTTGTGGGGCGGCACAGATACGCAGTATTTT
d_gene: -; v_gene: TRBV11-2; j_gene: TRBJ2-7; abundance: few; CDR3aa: CASSLGRGLSYEQYF; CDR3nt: TGTGCCAGCAGCTTAGGCCGGGGCCTCTCCTACGAGCAGTACTTC
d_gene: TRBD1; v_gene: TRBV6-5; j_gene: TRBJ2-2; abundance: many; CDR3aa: CASSYAGGASGELFF; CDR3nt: TGTGCCAGCAGTTACGCAGGGGGCGCGTCCGGGGAGCTGTTTTTT
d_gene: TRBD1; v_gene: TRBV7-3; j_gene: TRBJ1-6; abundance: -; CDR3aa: CASSTRTGTSPLHF; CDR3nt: TGTGCCAGCAGCACTCGGACAGGAACTTCACCCCTCCACTTT
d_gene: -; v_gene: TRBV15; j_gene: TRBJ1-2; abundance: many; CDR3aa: CATSRGLADNYGYTF; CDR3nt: TGTGCCACCAGCAGAGGTCTAGCGGATAACTATGGCTACACCTTC
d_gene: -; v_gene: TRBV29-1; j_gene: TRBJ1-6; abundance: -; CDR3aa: CSVSTGKNSPLHF; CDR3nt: TGCAGCGTTAGCACAGGGAAGAATTCACCCCTCCACTTT
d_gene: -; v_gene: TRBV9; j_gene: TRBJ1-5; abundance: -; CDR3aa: CASSVLDRSDQPQHF; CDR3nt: TGTGCCAGCAGCGTTTTAGACAGGTCGGATCAGCCCCAGCATTTT
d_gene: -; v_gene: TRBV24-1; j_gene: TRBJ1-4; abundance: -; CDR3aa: CATSDSARLNEKLFF; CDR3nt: TGTGCCACCAGTGATTCGGCCAGGTTAAATGAAAAACTGTTTTTT
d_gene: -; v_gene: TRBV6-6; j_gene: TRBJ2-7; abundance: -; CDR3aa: CAIAKAELEEQYF; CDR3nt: TGTGCCATCGCGAAAGCAGAGCTCGAGGAGCAGTACTTC
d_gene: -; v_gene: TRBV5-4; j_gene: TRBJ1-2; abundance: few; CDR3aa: CASSPPGGGGYGYTF; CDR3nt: TGTGCCAGCAGCCCCCCGGGAGGGGGGGGCTATGGCTACACCTTC
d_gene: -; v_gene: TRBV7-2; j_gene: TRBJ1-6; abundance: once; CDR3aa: CASSHSGGTPFGNSPLHF; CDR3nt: TGTGCCAGCAGCCATTCGGGGGGGACACCATTCGGGAATTCACCCCTCCACTTT
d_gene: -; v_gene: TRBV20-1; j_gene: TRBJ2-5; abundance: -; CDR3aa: CSASPLRGEETQYF; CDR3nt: TGCAGTGCTAGCCCCCTAAGGGGGGAAGAGACCCAGTACTTC
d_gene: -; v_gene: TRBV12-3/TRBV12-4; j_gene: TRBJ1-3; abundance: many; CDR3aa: CASSYTGPLSGNTIYF; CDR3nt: TGTGCCAGCAGCTACACCGGCCCGCTCTCTGGAAACACCATATATTTT
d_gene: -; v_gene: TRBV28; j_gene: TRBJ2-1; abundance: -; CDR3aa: CASSFTGTQTYNEQFF; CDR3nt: TGTGCCAGCAGTTTCACCGGGACCCAAACCTACAATGAGCAGTTCTTC
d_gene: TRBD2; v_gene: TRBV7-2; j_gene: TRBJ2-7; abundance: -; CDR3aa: CASSLAGWRESSYEQYF; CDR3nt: TGTGCCAGCAGCTTAGCGGGATGGCGGGAGTCGTCCTACGAGCAGTACTTC
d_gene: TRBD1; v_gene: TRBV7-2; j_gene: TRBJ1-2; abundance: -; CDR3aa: CASSRDREGYGYTF; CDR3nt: TGTGCCAGCAGCCGGGACAGGGAGGGGTATGGCTACACCTTC
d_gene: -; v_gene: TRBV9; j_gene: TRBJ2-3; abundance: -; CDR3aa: CASSVNGQSTDTQYF; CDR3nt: TGTGCCAGCAGCGTAAACGGACAGAGCACAGATACGCAGTATTTT
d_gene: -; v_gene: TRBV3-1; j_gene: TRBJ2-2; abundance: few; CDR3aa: CASSQDRELFF; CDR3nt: TGTGCCAGCAGCCAAGACCGGGAGCTGTTTTTT
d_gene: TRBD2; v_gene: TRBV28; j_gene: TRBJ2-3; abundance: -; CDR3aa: CASTAHSGSSDTQYF; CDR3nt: TGTGCCAGCACCGCCCATAGCGGGAGCTCGGATACGCAGTATTTT
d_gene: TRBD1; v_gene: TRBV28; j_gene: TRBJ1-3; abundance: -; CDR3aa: CASSLPGQGRNTIYF; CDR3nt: TGTGCCAGCAGTTTACCGGGACAGGGGAGAAACACCATATATTTT
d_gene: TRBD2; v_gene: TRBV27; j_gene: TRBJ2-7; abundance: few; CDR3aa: CASSPPGVLLAVSEQYF; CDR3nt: TGTGCCAGCAGTCCCCCCGGGGTCCTACTAGCGGTAAGCGAGCAGTACTTC
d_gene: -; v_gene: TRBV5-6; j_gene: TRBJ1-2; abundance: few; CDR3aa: CASSLNQAPNGYTF; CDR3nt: TGTGCCAGCAGCTTGAATCAGGCCCCCAATGGCTACACCTTC
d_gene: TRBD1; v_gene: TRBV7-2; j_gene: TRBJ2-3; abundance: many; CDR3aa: CASSSTGVTDTQYF; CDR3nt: TGTGCCAGCAGCAGCACAGGGGTAACAGATACGCAGTATTTT
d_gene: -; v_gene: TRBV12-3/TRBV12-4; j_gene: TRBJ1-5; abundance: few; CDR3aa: CASSAVVGDQPQHF; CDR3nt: TGTGCCAGCAGTGCGGTCGTGGGGGATCAGCCCCAGCATTTT
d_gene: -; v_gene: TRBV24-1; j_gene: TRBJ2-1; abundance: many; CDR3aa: CATSDLHREQFF; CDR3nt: TGTGCCACCAGTGATTTGCACCGAGAGCAGTTCTTC
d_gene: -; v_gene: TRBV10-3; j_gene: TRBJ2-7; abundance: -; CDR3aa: CAIGGASYEQYF; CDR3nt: TGTGCCATCGGTGGGGCCTCCTACGAGCAGTACTTC
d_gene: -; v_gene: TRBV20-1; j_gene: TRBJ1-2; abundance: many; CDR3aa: CSASSSPGQGYGYTF; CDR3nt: TGCAGTGCTAGCTCCTCGCCGGGGCAGGGCTATGGCTACACCTTC